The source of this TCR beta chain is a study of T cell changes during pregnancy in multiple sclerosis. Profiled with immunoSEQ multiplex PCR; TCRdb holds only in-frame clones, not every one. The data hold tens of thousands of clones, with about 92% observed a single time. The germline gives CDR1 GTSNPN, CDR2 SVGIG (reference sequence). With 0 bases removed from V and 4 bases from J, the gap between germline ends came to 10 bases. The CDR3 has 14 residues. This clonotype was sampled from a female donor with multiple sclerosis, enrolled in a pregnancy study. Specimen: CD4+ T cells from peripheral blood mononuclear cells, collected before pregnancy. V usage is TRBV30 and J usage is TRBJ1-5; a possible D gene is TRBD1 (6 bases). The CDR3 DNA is TGTGCCTGGAGTGTACACAGGGCGAATCAGCCCCAGCATTTT. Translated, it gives CAWSVHRANQPQHF.